This T cell receptor (beta chain) is drawn from a study of shared clonotypes between healthy human individuals. Findings of the study overall: The four-donor shared clonotypes exceeded non-shared clonotypes in generation probability, with non-shared ones scoring lower.

Here immunoSEQ multiplex PCR was the method, and the copy in TCRdb shows in-frame clones only, minus some. The sample carries under 2.5 million clones, 85% to 95% recorded once. The investigators split CD4+ cells into a CD45RA+ naive subset and a CD45RA-negative memory subset. On this clone: Its cognate antigen is unknown.

The TCR originated in a man between 18 and 35 years old in good health. Some clones in this sample may be carry-over from other donors' samples. Sample: naive CD4+ T cells from PBMCs. Subset of the sample: CD45RA+ positively selected.

CDR3 sequence (DNA): TGTGCCAGCAGCTTAGGCAGGGGGGTCACCGGGGAGCTGTTTTTT. This gives the protein CASSLGRGVTGELFF. V is TRBV7-7 and J is TRBJ2-2; D is possibly TRBD1 (7 bases). From germline, CDR1 is SSHAT and CDR2 FNYEAQ (reference sequence). Trimming took off 1 base at V and 4 bases at J, with 10 bases between the two ends. The CDR3 sequence is 15 residues long.